One and the same sample provided the 21 T cell receptor beta chains below, sequenced in a study of Tregs in tolerant kidney transplant recipients. This table comes from immunoSEQ multiplex PCR, and its TCRdb copy is limited to in-frame clones, with some not included. The data show 90,000 to 130,000 clones, around 90% seen once. Sequencing used CD4+ T cells from blood, obtained before the transplant. These TCRs come from a human donor who received a combined kidney and bone marrow transplant.

V is TRBV5-8 and J is TRBJ2-4; 14 bases are a match to TRBD2. The germline CDR1 and CDR2 sequences are SGHTS and YDEGEE. The CDR3 runs 19 residues. Trimming cost V 4 bases and J 2 bases; bases outside gene matches: 11. The CDR3 protein is CASSPWGGLAGDPKNIQYF. CDR3 nucleotide sequence: TGTGCCAGCAGCCCCTGGGGGGGACTAGCGGGAGACCCCAAAAACATTCAGTACTTC.

This chain uses TRBV5-6 with TRBJ2-7, with 9 bases matching TRBD2. V shed 2 bases, J shed 2 bases, and the junction held 2 bases outside the gene matches. The CDR3 runs to 14 residues. Germline values: CDR1 SGHDT, CDR2 YYEEEE. CDR3 DNA: TGTGCCAGCAGCTTCGGGACTAGCACCTACGAGCAGTACTTC. The encoded protein is CASSFGTSTYEQYF.

This chain uses TRBV28 with TRBJ1-6; D gene ambiguous. Germline assignment: CDR1 MDHEN and CDR2 SYDVKM. V gave up 3 bases and J gave up 6 bases, with 9 bases separating them. This CDR3 contains 14 residues. CDR3 sequence: CASSFPSGNSPLHF. The CDR3 nucleotides are TGTGCCAGCAGTTTTCCCAGTGGTAATTCACCCCTCCACTTT.

The rearrangement links TRBV5-6 to TRBJ1-5; D is ambiguous. This CDR3 has 13 amino acids. CDR1 and CDR2 (germline): SGHDT, YYEEEE. The V end lost 4 bases, the J end lost 6 bases, and 11 bases lay between the germline ends. CDR3 coding DNA: TGTGCCAGCAGCGCCCGGGGAGGTCAGCCCCAGCATTTT. Protein: CASSARGGQPQHF.

V gene TRBV11-3 combines with J gene TRBJ2-1, with TRBD1 matching 8 bases. V was clipped by 5 bases and J by 8 bases; unmatched bases: 11. The germline V gene encodes CDR1 SGHNT and CDR2 YENEEA. The CDR3 runs to 15 residues. Written as DNA, the CDR3 is TGTGCCAGCAGCCCCGGGCAGGGGGCAGGAGATGAGCAGTTCTTC. Translating it yields CASSPGQGAGDEQFF.

The genes are TRBV2 and TRBJ2-4; 7 nucleotides line up with TRBD1. In germline, CDR1 is SNHLY, CDR2 FYNNEI. Losses at the gene ends were 7 bases for V and 6 bases for J; bases not matched to a gene: 6. The CDR3 is 13 residues long. This chain's CDR3 is CASTRDRVNIQYF. Written as DNA, the CDR3 is TGTGCCAGCACTCGGGACAGAGTAAACATTCAGTACTTC.

The chain is built from TRBV11-2 and TRBJ1-1; 9 positions match TRBD1. Trimming cost V 1 base and J 2 bases; bases outside gene matches: 2. The CDR3 is 15 residues long. The V gene's germline CDR1 is SGHAT and CDR2 FQNNGV. CDR3 residues: CASSLGTGANTEAFF. The CDR3 nucleotides read TGTGCCAGCAGCTTAGGGACAGGGGCCAACACTGAAGCTTTCTTT.

The chain couples TRBV29-1 to TRBJ1-1; D perhaps matches TRBD1 (6 bases). Trimming removed 7 bases from V and 9 bases from J, with 12 bases in between. The CDR3 is made up of 10 amino acids. The germline V gene has CDR1 SQVTM and CDR2 ANQGSEA. For the CDR3, the DNA is TGCAGCGGGGGGGGGCGCCAAGCTTTCTTT. This sequence encodes CSGGGRQAFF.

The J gene is TRBJ1-2, the V gene TRBV2; a possible D gene is TRBD1 (6 bases). Germline-derived CDR1 and CDR2 are SNHLY and FYNNEI. The CDR3 runs 15 residues. The ends were cut back, 4 bases at V and 2 bases at J, with 14 bases in the middle. The CDR3 nucleotides read TGTGCCAGCAGTGTCGAGGGGGTAGTCAACTATGGCTACACCTTC. Its protein is CASSVEGVVNYGYTF.

This clone was picked up a small number of times. The chain combines TRBV11-2 with TRBJ1-2, with D possibly matching TRBD1 (5 bases). Trimming removed 8 bases at V and 2 bases at J, with 15 bases between. The CDR3 consists of 14 residues. Germline V gene data show CDR1 as SGHAT and CDR2 as FQNNGV. The CDR3 loop is CASRAAGLNYGYTF. CDR3 nucleotides: TGTGCCAGCCGCGCGGCAGGGCTAAACTATGGCTACACCTTC.

The chain has TRBV6-1 and TRBJ1-5; 7 bases are shared with TRBD1. CDR1 and CDR2 from the germline V gene are MNHNS and SASEGT. The junction had 15 bases not matched to a gene; V was cut back by 4 bases and J by 0 bases. CDR3 length: 19 amino acids. For the CDR3, the DNA is TGTGCCAGCAGTGGTAGACAGGACAGGCCCATTTATAGCAATCAGCCCCAGCATTTT. Its protein product is CASSGRQDRPIYSNQPQHF.

This chain connects TRBV6-5 to TRBJ1-5, with D perhaps TRBD1 (6 bases). CDR1 and CDR2 (germline): MNHEY, SVGAGI. The CDR3 totals 15 residues. Deletions cut 6 bases from V and 0 bases from J, with 12 bases between. CDR3: CASRRDIYSNQPQHF. In DNA, the CDR3 is TGTGCCAGCAGACGGGACATCTATAGCAATCAGCCCCAGCATTTT.

V gene TRBV12-5 combines with J gene TRBJ2-2, with TRBD2 matching 10 bases. There are 14 residues in the CDR3. The V and J ends lost 6 bases and 9 bases, in that order; junction bases with no gene match: 7. CDR1 LGHNT and CDR2 FRNRAP come from the germline V gene. The CDR3 nucleotides are TGTGCTAGTGGCCCAAGCGGGGGGGCTAGGGAGCTGTTTTTT. Translating it yields CASGPSGGARELFF.

The chain combines TRBV5-6 with TRBJ2-5; the match to TRBD2 covers 7 bases. With V trimmed by 3 bases and J by 5 bases, 4 bases remained unmatched. Germline lookup yields CDR1 SGHDT and CDR2 YYEEEE. This CDR3 has 13 residues. The CDR3 region is CASSSTSMETQYF. For the CDR3, the DNA is TGTGCCAGCAGCTCGACTAGCATGGAGACCCAGTACTTC.

The chain uses TRBV11-3 and TRBJ2-3; 8 nucleotides agree with TRBD1. Germline-derived CDR1 and CDR2 are SGHNT and YENEEA. The CDR3 spans 15 residues. Trimming at V came to 0 bases and at J to 6 bases, leaving 5 bases not matched to a gene. CDR3 protein: CASSLEGTGRDTQYF. Written as DNA, the CDR3 is TGTGCCAGCAGCTTAGAGGGGACAGGAAGGGATACGCAGTATTTT. Drawing the rest from reference TRBV11-3 and TRBJ2-3, the complete variable domain is EAGVVQSPRYKIIEKKQPVAFWCNPISGHNTLYWYLQNLGQGPELLIRYENEEAVDDSQLPKDRFSAERLKGVDSTLKIQPAELGDSAVYLCASSLEGTGRDTQYFGPGTRLTVL.

This chain links TRBV6-1 with TRBJ1-5, with TRBD1 as a possible D gene (6 bases). The germline V gene has CDR1 MNHNS and CDR2 SASEGT. V shed 6 bases and J shed 7 bases, with 16 bases lying between them. CDR3 length equals 14 residues. For the CDR3, the DNA is TGTGCCAGCAGGAACACAGGGTTGTGGCAGCCCCAGCATTTT. This sequence encodes CASRNTGLWQPQHF.

The chain is built from TRBV7-9 and TRBJ2-7, with D maybe TRBD1 (5 bases). V was trimmed by 0 bases and J by 3 bases, leaving 12 bases between them. In germline, CDR1 is SEHNR, CDR2 FQNEAQ (reference sequence). The CDR3 has 15 residues. The CDR3 coding sequence is TGTGCCAGCAGCTTAGCCCTGGGGCGGCGCTACGAGCAGTACTTC. This translates into CASSLALGRRYEQYF.

This rearrangement joins TRBV5-1 to TRBJ2-3; 13 bases align to TRBD2. J was trimmed by 3 bases and V by 0 bases; bases with no gene match: 4. This CDR3 is built from 17 residues. Germline lookup yields CDR1 SGHRS and CDR2 YFSETQ. CDR3 bases: TGCGCCAGCAGCTTGGGACTAGCGGGGGGAAGTACAGATACGCAGTATTTT. This encodes CASSLGLAGGSTDTQYF.

This chain links TRBV28 with TRBJ2-1, with 16 bases fitting TRBD2. CDR1 MDHEN and CDR2 SYDVKM come from the germline V gene. CDR3 length: 20 residues. With 2 bases clipped from V and 7 bases from J, the junction kept 14 bases outside the gene matches. CDR3 sequence (DNA): TGTGCCAGCAGTTTAAGGCCGGGACTAGCGGGAGGGAGGGTCTTGAATGAGCAGTTCTTC. Translation gives CASSLRPGLAGGRVLNEQFF.

The CDR3 reads CASSEEGVGEAFF. The DNA for the CDR3 is TGTGCCAGCAGTGAAGAGGGAGTCGGTGAAGCTTTCTTT. The chain uses TRBV2 and TRBJ1-1; no definite D call. CDR1 and CDR2 from the germline V gene are SNHLY and FYNNEI. The V end lost 1 base, the J end lost 7 bases, and 10 bases lay between the germline ends. This CDR3 spans 13 amino acids.

The gene calls are TRBV11-3 and TRBJ1-1; 9 bases align to TRBD1. This CDR3 is built from 15 residues. The germline gives CDR1 SGHNT, CDR2 YENEEA. Trimming at V came to 5 bases and at J to 1 base, leaving 5 bases not matched to a gene. CDR3 sequence: CASSRTGGRNTEAFF. The CDR3 coding sequence is TGTGCCAGCAGCCGAACAGGGGGCCGGAACACTGAAGCTTTCTTT.